This entry is about one T cell receptor (beta chain). The sample originates from a study of blood T cell repertoires in COVID-19. Study-wide background: Samples taken during acute and convalescent COVID-19 were collected in the United States, Italy and Spain. In each case, the material was cDNA or gDNA derived from T cells, B-cell-depleted T cells, or PBMCs.

How the authors handled the data: Reference gene primer amplification yielded estimated nucleated cell counts. Sequenced by immunoSEQ multiplex PCR; TCRdb stores in-frame clones only, minus some. That table is the source of V, J and clone size, and D and trimming were worked out from the DNA. The repertoire holds just under 150,000 clones, with about nine tenths as singletons. CDR3 size: 16 residues. V lost 1 base to trimming and J lost 6 bases; unmatched junction nucleotides: 11. CDR1 and CDR2 (germline): LNHDA, SQIVND (reference sequence). The TCR comes from a man aged 45-65 years who had recovered from COVID-19. The rearrangement links TRBV19 to TRBJ1-2; the match to TRBD1 covers 7 bases. Sequenced sample: peripheral blood. Here the CDR3 DNA reads TGTGCCAGTAGTATAGCCCAAAGACAGGGTCTGGATGGCTACACCTTC. This translates into CASSIAQRQGLDGYTF.